Listed here are 3 T cell receptor beta chains from one sample, sequenced in a study of breast tumors, draining lymph nodes, adjacent tissues. Via MiXCR, TCRdb re-called the multiplex PCR reads, giving one row per CDR3 protein. The sample yields about 200,000 distinct CDR3 sequences, around 35% seen once. The lymph nodes were axillary draining lymph nodes from breast cancer patients. Material: axillary lymph node tissue. These receptors came from a female donor with breast cancer. Some clones in this sample may be carry-over from other donors' samples.

The CDR3 region is CASSLGHHRTF. The CDR3 nucleotides read TGTGCCAGCAGCTTGGGTCACCACCGCACCTTC. The chain uses TRBV5-8 and TRBJ1-2; no clear D. Per germline, CDR1 SGHTS and CDR2 YDEGEE. The V and J ends lost 0 bases and 13 bases respectively, with 10 bases between them. The CDR3 spans 11 residues. The full variable domain, with the rest looked up from reference TRBV5-8 and TRBJ1-2, is EAGVTQSPTHLIKTRGQQATLRCSPISGHTSVYWYQQALGLGLQFLLWYDEGEERNRGNFPPRFSGRQFPNYSSELNVNALELEDSALYLCASSLGHHRTFGSGTRLTVV.

A few counts support this clonotype. V and J are TRBV6-1 and TRBJ1-5, with 8 bases identical to TRBD1. Trimming removed 10 bases from V and 0 bases from J; junction bases left unmatched: 5. The CDR3 consists of 14 residues. Germline V gene data show CDR1 as MNHNS and CDR2 as SASEGT. DNA of the CDR3: TGTGCCACTCGGACAGGGTATAGCAATCAGCCCCAGCATTTT. Translating it yields CATRTGYSNQPQHF.

This clonotype was found once. The conserved closing phenylalanine or tryptophan is absent in this CDR3, likely reflecting a read error. The limits of the CDR3 on the DNA are not certain, so only TCRdb's listed CDR3 is given. This chain uses TRBV7-9 with TRBJ2-5; TRBD1 was called by the table and not checked on the DNA. The CDR3 is 13 residues long, counting both termini. CDR1 is SEHNR, CDR2 FQNEAQ, per germline (reference sequence). The CDR3 loop is CASSPPIAGSKYY.